Given below is one T cell receptor beta chain in context. Its antigen remains unknown. Sequencing used immunoSEQ multiplex PCR; TCRdb keeps in-frame clones, though not all of them. The repertoire holds 45,000 to 60,000 clones, roughly 72% seen once, with 5.5% to 8% in the top ten. Isolation of CD4+ T cells took place after approximately 10 days of culture. Vaccination of participants consisted of two doses of either the BNT162b2 or mRNA-1273 vaccine. Between the trimmed V and J ends, which lost 3 bases and 7 bases, there was a span of 6 bases. This CDR3 has 11 amino acids. This specimen comes from a study of vaccination effects on CD4 cells after COVID-19. Across the whole study: Sequencing followed a ViraFEST assay step that expanded antigen-specific CD4+ T cells with viral peptide pools. Study results and caveats: Convalescent patients were few in the study, and early post-infection timepoints were absent. At late timepoints after vaccination, vaccine- and infection-induced clones shrank markedly.

The TCR comes from a human donor who received a COVID-19 vaccine. This rearrangement joins TRBV12-3 or TRBV12-4 to TRBJ1-2; D unclear. Sequences were derived from CD4+ T cells from PBMCs cultured without peptide, sampled after COVID-19 vaccination. Here the CDR3 reads CASSFSVGYTF. CDR3 in DNA: TGTGCCAGCAGTTTCTCGGTTGGCTACACCTTC.